A selection of T cell receptor beta chains follows, all from one sample in a study of PD-L1 blockade in urothelial cancer. The protocol was immunoSEQ multiplex PCR, while the TCRdb copy is restricted to in-frame clones and leaves out a portion. The profile shows approximately 83,000 clones, approximately 87% of them singletons. The sample in question was PBMCs, obtained around atezolizumab (anti-PD-L1) treatment. These receptors came from a man in his 70s with urothelial cancer. Both conserved end residues are part of each CDR3. The D gene is left open where the match is weak. Clone size appears in some rows only: once, few, many, or a class for an expanded clone.

>TRBV1|NA|TRBJ2-7|few
TGCACCAGCACTTCGTTCCCCGGGGTCTCCTACGAGCAGTACTTC
CTSTSFPGVSYEQYF
>TRBV29-1|NA|TRBJ1-1|NA
TGCAGCGTCACAAAGGGGCGAACTGAAGCTTTCTTT
CSVTKGRTEAFF
>TRBV23-1|NA|TRBJ2-5|many
TGCGCCAGCAGTCAATCCGCCCCCAGGTCAGTAGGAGAGACCCAGTACTTC
CASSQSAPRSVGETQYF
>TRBV2|TRBD1|TRBJ1-5|NA
TGTGCCAGCAACACCCAGGGGGCAGAGAATCAGCCCCAGCATTTT
CASNTQGAENQPQHF
>TRBV4-2|NA|TRBJ2-5|NA
TGTGCCAGCAGCCAAGATCATGGCAGGGGCGACGGGACCCAGTACTTC
CASSQDHGRGDGTQYF
>TRBV7-8|TRBD1|TRBJ1-6|NA
TGTGCCAGCAGCTTAGTAAGGGACAGGGGGGCGGTTAATTCACCCCTCCACTTT
CASSLVRDRGAVNSPLHF
>TRBV14|NA|TRBJ2-2|NA
TGTGCCAGCAGCCAAAACAGGCCCATGGGCGGGGAGCTGTTTTTT
CASSQNRPMGGELFF
>TRBV6-1|NA|TRBJ2-3|NA
TGTGCCAGCAGTGAAGGTGGGGGCCGGGGCACAGATACGCAGTATTTT
CASSEGGGRGTDTQYF
>TRBV30|TRBD2|TRBJ2-1|NA
TGTGCCTGGAGTGTACTGGCGGGAGGACCTACCTACAATGAGCAGTTCTTC
CAWSVLAGGPTYNEQFF
>TRBV13|TRBD1|TRBJ1-2|few
TGTGCCAGCAGCTTTTACCAAAAAAGGGACAGCTATGGCTACACCTTC
CASSFYQKRDSYGYTF
>TRBV2|NA|TRBJ1-6|NA
TGTGCCAGCTGGAGAAGCTCCTATAATTCACCCCTCCACTTT
CASWRSSYNSPLHF
>TRBV19|TRBD1|TRBJ1-6|NA
TGTGCCAGTAGTCTTCGGACAGGGGACCTCCACTTT
CASSLRTGDLHF
>TRBV6-4|TRBD1|TRBJ1-6|NA
TGTGCCAGCAGTGACTTTGACAGGGGATCAGCATCAGGTAATTCACCCCTCCACTTT
CASSDFDRGSASGNSPLHF
>TRBV6-5|TRBD1|TRBJ2-4|NA
TGTGCCAGCAGTGGGGACAGGGGAATCAACATTCAGTACTTC
CASSGDRGINIQYF
>TRBV7-2|TRBD1|TRBJ1-1|NA
TGTGCCAGCAGCATTACAGGGGGAGACACTGAAGCTTTCTTT
CASSITGGDTEAFF
>TRBV5-4|TRBD2|TRBJ2-5|NA
TGTGCCAGCAGCCCTGGCACTAGCGGGAGCTTCTGGGAGACCCAGTACTTC
CASSPGTSGSFWETQYF
>TRBV5-6|TRBD2|TRBJ2-7|NA
TGTGCCAGCAGCCGAAACCGGGGGGGCTACGAGCAGTACTTC
CASSRNRGGYEQYF
>TRBV11-2|TRBD1|TRBJ2-7|NA
TGTGCCAGCAGCGGGGCAGGGGGCAACGAGCAGTACTTC
CASSGAGGNEQYF
>TRBV7-8|NA|TRBJ2-1|NA
TGTGCCAGCAGTGGGGGACTGGGGCAGTTCTTC
CASSGGLGQFF
>TRBV11-3|TRBD1|TRBJ2-7|NA
TGTGCCAGCAGCTTAAGGGACAGAGAGCAGTACTTC
CASSLRDREQYF
>TRBV5-4|NA|TRBJ1-1|NA
TGTGCCAGCAGCTTTTCCAGGGAAAGAACTGAAGCTTTCTTT
CASSFSRERTEAFF
>TRBV7-2|NA|TRBJ2-7|NA
TGTGCCAGCAGCTTAGGGGGGGGGCCAACCTACGAGCAGTACTTC
CASSLGGGPTYEQYF
>TRBV2|NA|TRBJ2-5|NA
TGTGCCAGCAGTGACAGGGGCCTAGGAGAGACCCAGTACTTC
CASSDRGLGETQYF
>TRBV28|NA|TRBJ2-7|NA
TGTGCCAGCAGCTTAGGGCCGGCTTACGAGCAGTACTTC
CASSLGPAYEQYF
>TRBV2|NA|TRBJ1-2|many
TGTGCCAGCACCGAGATCCGGGAGGGAGGCTACACCTTC
CASTEIREGGYTF
>TRBV9|TRBD1|TRBJ2-3|NA
TGTGCCAGCAGCGTAGCTCCAGGGACAGGGAGCTACACAGATACGCAGTATTTT
CASSVAPGTGSYTDTQYF
>TRBV27|NA|TRBJ2-7|NA
TGTGCCAGCAGCCAGTCACAGGGCTACGAGCAGTACTTC
CASSQSQGYEQYF
>TRBV7-9|NA|TRBJ2-7|NA
TGTGCCAGCAGCTCCCTACAGGTTTTCGACGAGCAGTACTTC
CASSSLQVFDEQYF